The 7 T cell receptor beta chains below come from one sample, sequenced in a study of blood T cell repertoires in COVID-19. Here immunoSEQ multiplex PCR was the method, and the copy in TCRdb shows in-frame clones only, minus some. The profile shows some 160,000 clones, nearly 80% of them singletons. Sequenced material: peripheral blood. The origin of the receptors is a woman over 75 with acute or convalescent COVID-19.

The chain couples TRBV6-5 to TRBJ1-1, with unresolved D. The CDR3 covers 13 residues. Looked up from germline, CDR1 is MNHEY and CDR2 is SVGAGI. The germline V and J ends were trimmed by 6 bases and 0 bases, with 8 bases remaining between them. DNA for the CDR3: TGTGCCAGCAGGGCGACACTGAACACTGAAGCTTTCTTT. It yields the protein CASRATLNTEAFF.

The chain combines TRBV19 with TRBJ2-3; weak D call: TRBD1 (5 bases). CDR3 length: 13 residues. The germline V and J ends were trimmed by 10 bases and 3 bases, with 14 bases remaining between them. Germline loops: CDR1 LNHDA, CDR2 SQIVND (reference sequence). CDR3 loop: CATKDMMTDTQYF. The DNA of the CDR3 is TGTGCCACCAAGGACATGATGACAGATACGCAGTATTTT.

The gene calls are TRBV2 and TRBJ1-2, with D possibly TRBD1 on 5 matching bases. The germline V gene has CDR1 SNHLY and CDR2 FYNNEI. Trimming shortened V by 4 bases and J by 7 bases, and 19 bases separated the two germline ends. The CDR3 has 15 amino acids. This chain's CDR3 is CASSGNNGQGFGYTF. The DNA for the CDR3 is TGTGCCAGCAGTGGTAACAACGGGCAGGGTTTTGGCTACACCTTC.

In its sample, this clone was seen a few times. The V and J genes are TRBV5-4 and TRBJ1-2; D is uncertain. Germline CDR1 SGHNT, CDR2 YYREEE (reference sequence). The V gene lost 2 bases and the J gene lost 8 bases, with 13 bases spanning the gap. CDR3 size: 13 residues. CDR3 region: CASSLQPGEGYTF. The CDR3 DNA follows: TGTGCCAGCAGCTTACAACCGGGAGAGGGCTACACCTTC.

This clone was observed once. The chain joins TRBV12-3 or TRBV12-4 to TRBJ2-2, with TRBD1 as a possible D gene (6 bases). This CDR3 contains 13 residues. The V end lost 4 bases, the J end lost 5 bases, and 8 bases lay between the germline ends. The CDR3 nucleotides are TGTGCCAGCAGTTCTAGGGGGACCGGGGAGCTGTTTTTT. Residues: CASSSRGTGELFF.

This clone was recorded only once. The J gene is TRBJ1-2, the V gene TRBV11-2; tentative D call: TRBD1 (5 bases). The CDR3 consists of 15 residues. The germline gives CDR1 SGHAT, CDR2 FQNNGV. Trimming cost V 1 base and J 3 bases, with 12 bases left between them. The CDR3 reads CASSLGAGPYYGYTF. In nucleotides, the CDR3 is TGTGCCAGCAGCTTAGGAGCGGGGCCTTACTATGGCTACACCTTC. The whole variable domain, filled in from reference TRBV11-2 and TRBJ1-2, reads EAGVAQSPRYKIIEKRQSVAFWCNPISGHATLYWYQQILGQGPKLLIQFQNNGVVDDSQLPKDRFSAERLKGVDSTLKIQPAKLEDSAVYLCASSLGAGPYYGYTFGSGTRLTVV.

There are a few counts of this clone. The chain combines TRBV5-4 with TRBJ2-1; 8 bases are a match to TRBD2. The length of the CDR3 is 15 residues. V dropped 2 bases and J dropped 3; count of bases not matched to a gene: 4. In germline, CDR1 is SGHNT, CDR2 YYREEE (reference sequence). The CDR3 nucleotides are TGTGCCAGCAGCTTTGGGGCGGGAGGCTACAATGAGCAGTTCTTC. This translates into CASSFGAGGYNEQFF.